Listed below are T cell receptor beta chains from one sample, sequenced in a study of T cells after somatic rescue of genetic block. Sequenced by immunoSEQ multiplex PCR; TCRdb stores in-frame clones only, minus some. There are 70,000 or so clones in the sample; less than 95% occur only once, and 2.9% lies in the top ten. The sample taken for sequencing was peripheral blood mononuclear cells (PBMCs). These receptors were collected from a man between 35 and 55 years old. Each CDR3 is given with its conserved first and last residue. The D gene is left open where the match is weak. Some rows have no size entry. The others give once, few or many, or a class for an expanded clone.

TRBJ2-7 NA TRBD1 TRBV5-1 TGCGCCAGCAGCTTGGGGACAGGACACCAACTCTCCTACGAGCAGTACTTC CASSLGTGHQLSYEQYF
TRBJ2-5 NA TRBD2 TRBV25-1 TGTGCCAGCAGTGAACTGAGCGGGGGGGTGATCGAGACCCAGTACTTC CASSELSGGVIETQYF
TRBJ2-5 once NA TRBV21-1 TGTGCCAGCAGCACCTCCGGGACAGGGCAAGAGACCCAGTACTTC CASSTSGTGQETQYF
TRBJ2-3 NA NA TRBV5-4 TGTGCCAGCAGCTTCGTGCGGGGCACAGATACGCAGTATTTT CASSFVRGTDTQYF
TRBJ1-2 few NA TRBV4-3 TGCGCCAGCAGCCGCCAGGAGGGAGATGGCTACACCTTC CASSRQEGDGYTF
TRBJ2-7 NA NA TRBV6-1 TGTGCCAGCAGTGAGGGACTTTTAACCTACGAGCAGTACTTC CASSEGLLTYEQYF
TRBJ1-1 NA NA TRBV30 TGTGCCTGGAGTGTTTTGGGGGACACTGAAGCTTTCTTT CAWSVLGDTEAFF
TRBJ1-5 few NA TRBV18 TGTGCCAGCTCCGCGACTACGGGGGAGCAGCCCCAGCATTTT CASSATTGEQPQHF
TRBJ1-2 NA NA TRBV7-8 TGTGCCAGCAGCTCCGCAAAAGGGACGCCTGGAGGTGGCTACACCTTC CASSSAKGTPGGGYTF
TRBJ1-1 once TRBD1 TRBV6-1 TGTGCCAGCAGCGTCAACAGGGGACCTGAAGCTTTCTTT CASSVNRGPEAFF
TRBJ2-2 NA NA TRBV19 TGTGCCAGTAGTATAGGGTTTCGAGACACCGGGGAGCTGTTTTTT CASSIGFRDTGELFF